This T cell receptor (beta chain) was sequenced during a study of beta chain features in type 1 diabetes. Study details: There was similarity between patients and healthy donors in age, gender and cell yields. The number of sorted cells examined across all samples was fewer than 110,000,000.

Study outcomes and limitations: Shortening that was moderate but significant affected the TCRB CDR3s of Type 1 diabetes patients in all four CD4+ subsets. Any HLA effect on TCRB rearrangement was left unresolved by small sub-analyses. In comparison with healthy donors, patients had naive, central memory and Treg TCRB repertoires that appeared more similar.

Points on this clone: The antigen is not known.

Reverse transcribing all isolated RNA meant expressed TCRB transcripts were sequenced. This table comes from immunoSEQ multiplex PCR, and its TCRdb copy is limited to in-frame clones, with some not included. Among a few hundred thousand clones listed, roughly 17% were seen once. The CDR3 extends over 14 amino acids. CDR1 and CDR2 (germline): ENHRY, SYGVKD. Trimming took 9 bases from V and 3 from J; bases not matched to a gene: 5. This chain uses TRBV10-3 with TRBJ2-7; 13 bases align to TRBD2. Sequenced sample: naive CD4+ T cells from blood. This TCR derives from a man aged 25-45 years with type 1 diabetes. Written as DNA, the CDR3 is TGTGCCATTCGGACTAGCGGGAGCTACTACGAGCAGTACTTC. Translation gives CAIRTSGSYYEQYF.